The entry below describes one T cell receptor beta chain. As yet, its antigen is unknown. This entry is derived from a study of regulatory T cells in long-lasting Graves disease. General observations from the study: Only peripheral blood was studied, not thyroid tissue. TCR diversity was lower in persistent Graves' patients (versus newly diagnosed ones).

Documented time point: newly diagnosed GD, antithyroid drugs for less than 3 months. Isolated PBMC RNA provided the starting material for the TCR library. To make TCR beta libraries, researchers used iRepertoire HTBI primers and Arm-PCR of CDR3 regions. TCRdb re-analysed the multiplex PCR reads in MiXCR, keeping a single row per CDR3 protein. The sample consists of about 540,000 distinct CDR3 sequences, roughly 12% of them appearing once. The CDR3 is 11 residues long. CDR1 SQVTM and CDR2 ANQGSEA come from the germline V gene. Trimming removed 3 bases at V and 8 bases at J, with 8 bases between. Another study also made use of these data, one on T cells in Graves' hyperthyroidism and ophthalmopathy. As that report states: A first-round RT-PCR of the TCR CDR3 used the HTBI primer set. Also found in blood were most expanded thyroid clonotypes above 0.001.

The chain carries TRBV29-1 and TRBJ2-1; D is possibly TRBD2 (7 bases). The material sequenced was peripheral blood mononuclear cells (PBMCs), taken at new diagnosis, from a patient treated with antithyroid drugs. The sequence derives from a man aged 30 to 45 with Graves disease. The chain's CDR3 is CSVDGGHEQFF. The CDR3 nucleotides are TGCAGCGTTGACGGGGGGCATGAGCAGTTCTTC.